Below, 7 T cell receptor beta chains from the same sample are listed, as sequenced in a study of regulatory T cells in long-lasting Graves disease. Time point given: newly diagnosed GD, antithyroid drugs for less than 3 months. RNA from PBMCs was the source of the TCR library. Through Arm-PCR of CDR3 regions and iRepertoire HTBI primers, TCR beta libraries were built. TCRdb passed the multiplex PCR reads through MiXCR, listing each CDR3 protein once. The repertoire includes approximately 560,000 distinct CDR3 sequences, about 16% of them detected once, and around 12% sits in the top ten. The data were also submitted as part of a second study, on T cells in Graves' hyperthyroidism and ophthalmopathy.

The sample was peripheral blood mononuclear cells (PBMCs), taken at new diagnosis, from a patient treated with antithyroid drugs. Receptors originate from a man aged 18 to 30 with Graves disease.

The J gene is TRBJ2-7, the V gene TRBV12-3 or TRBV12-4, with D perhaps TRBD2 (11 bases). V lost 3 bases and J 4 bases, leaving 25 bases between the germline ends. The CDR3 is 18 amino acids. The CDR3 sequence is CASSLGQGTSGRAYEQYF. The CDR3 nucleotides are TGTGCCAGCAGTTTGGGACAGGGGACTAGCGGTCGAGCATACGAGCAGTACTTC.

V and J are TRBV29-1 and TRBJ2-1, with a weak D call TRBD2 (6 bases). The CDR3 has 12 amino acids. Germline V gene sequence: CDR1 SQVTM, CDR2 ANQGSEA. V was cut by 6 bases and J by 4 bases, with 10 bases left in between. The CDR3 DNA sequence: TGCAGCGTACGGACTACATACAATGAGCAGTTCTTC. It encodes CSVRTTYNEQFF.

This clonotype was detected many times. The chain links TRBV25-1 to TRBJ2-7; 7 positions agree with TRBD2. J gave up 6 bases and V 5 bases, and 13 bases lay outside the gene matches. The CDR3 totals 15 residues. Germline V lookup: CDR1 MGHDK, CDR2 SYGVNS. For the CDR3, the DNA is TGTGCCAGCAGTCCAGGAGGGCGGGAGTCCGCCGAGCAGTACTTC. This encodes CASSPGGRESAEQYF.

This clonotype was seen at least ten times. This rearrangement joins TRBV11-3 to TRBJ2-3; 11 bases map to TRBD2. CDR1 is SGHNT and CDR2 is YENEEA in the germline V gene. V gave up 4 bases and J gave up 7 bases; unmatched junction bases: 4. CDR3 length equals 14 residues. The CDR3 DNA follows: TGTGCCAGCAGCTCCGGGACTAGCGGAAATACGCAGTATTTT. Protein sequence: CASSSGTSGNTQYF.

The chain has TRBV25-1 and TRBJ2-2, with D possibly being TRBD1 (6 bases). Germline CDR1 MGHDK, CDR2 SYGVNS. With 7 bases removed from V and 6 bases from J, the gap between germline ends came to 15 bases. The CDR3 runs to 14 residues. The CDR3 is CASMTGNGPGELFF. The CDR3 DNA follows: TGTGCCAGCATGACAGGAAATGGTCCCGGGGAGCTGTTTTTT. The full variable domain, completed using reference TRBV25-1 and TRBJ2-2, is EADIYQTPRYLVIGTGKKITLECSQTMGHDKMYWYQQDPGMELHLIHYSYGVNSTEKGDLSSESTVSRIRTEHFPLTLESARPSHTSQYLCASMTGNGPGELFFGEGSRLTVL.

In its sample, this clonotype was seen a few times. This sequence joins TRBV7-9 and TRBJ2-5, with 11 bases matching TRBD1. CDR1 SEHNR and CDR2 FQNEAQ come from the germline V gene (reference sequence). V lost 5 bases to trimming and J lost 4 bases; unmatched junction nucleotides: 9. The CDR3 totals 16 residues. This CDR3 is CASSPRTGGNGETQYF. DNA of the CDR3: TGTGCCAGCAGCCCCCGGACAGGGGGCAACGGAGAGACCCAGTACTTC.

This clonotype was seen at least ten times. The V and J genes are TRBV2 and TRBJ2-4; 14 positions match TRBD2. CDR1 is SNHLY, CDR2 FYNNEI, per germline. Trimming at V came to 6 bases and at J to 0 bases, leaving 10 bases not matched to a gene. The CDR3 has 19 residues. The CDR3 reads CASRIGLAGGSLAKNIQYF. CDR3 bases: TGTGCCAGCAGAATTGGACTAGCGGGAGGCTCACTAGCCAAAAACATTCAGTACTTC. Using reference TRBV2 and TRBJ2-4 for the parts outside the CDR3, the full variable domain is EPEVTQTPSHQVTQMGQEVILRCVPISNHLYFYWYRQILGQKVEFLVSFYNNEISEKSEIFDDQFSVERPDGSNFTLKIRSTKLEDSAMYFCASRIGLAGGSLAKNIQYFGAGTRLSVL.